This T cell receptor beta chain was retrieved from a study of blood T cell repertoires in COVID-19. There are 14 residues in the CDR3. V was pared by 5 bases and J by 5 bases, with 13 bases between. From germline, CDR1 is SEHNR and CDR2 FQNEAQ (reference sequence). This clone was detected once. Some clones are missing from TCRdb's copy, which holds only in-frame ones; the method was immunoSEQ multiplex PCR. The sample includes 330,000 or so clones, over 80% of them seen just once. Sequenced sample: peripheral blood. The chain uses TRBV7-9 and TRBJ1-5, with a possible D match to TRBD1 (6 bases). The clonotype was recovered from a man aged 25 to 40 with COVID-19, enrolled during active disease. The CDR3 DNA sequence: TGTGCCAGCAGCATACAGGGAGTAGATCAGCCCCAGCATTTT. Its translation: CASSIQGVDQPQHF.